The clone carrying this T cell receptor beta chain was counted a few times. The antigen is not known. V was pared by 4 bases and J by 8 bases, with 15 bases between. CDR1 SGHRS and CDR2 YFSETQ come from the germline V gene. This CDR3 is built from 14 residues. The data were taken from a study of OX40 agonist ivuxolimab in advanced cancers. Study at large: Every 2 weeks, ivuxolimab was infused into the patients intravenously at between 0.01 and 10 mg/kg. Findings and caveats of the study: The study did not work out the antigen specificity of the expanded peripheral T cells. Expanded clones were, on average, more numerous in CD8+ T cells than in CD4+. Some nonresponders also had low normalized T-cell clonal expansion.

This table comes from immunoSEQ multiplex PCR, and its TCRdb copy is limited to in-frame clones, with some not included. The sample has tens of thousands of clones, 70% to 90% seen once; the top ten hold more than 0.25%. The sequence came from an adult with an advanced solid tumor such as melanoma, head and neck, liver or kidney cancer. The sample in question was CD4+ or CD8+ T cells sorted from blood, obtained in a trial of the OX40 agonist ivuxolimab. The J gene is TRBJ2-2, the V gene TRBV5-1, with D maybe TRBD1 (6 bases). CDR3 coding DNA: TGCGCCAGCAGCCTGGACAGTTCCGGGGGGGAGCTGTTTTTT. Translated, it gives CASSLDSSGGELFF.